Presented here are 9 T cell receptor beta chains from one specimen sequenced in a study of Ad26.COV2.S vaccination and SARS-CoV-2 variants. Treatment specified: roughly 20 received Ad26.COV2.S at low or high dose, single or two shots; about 5 received placebo; per-sample allocation not given. Collection of samples fell on day 63 after the first vaccine or placebo injection. Only in-frame clones appear in the TCRdb table, and some are missing; sequencing was by immunoSEQ multiplex PCR. The sample carries roughly 350,000 clones, approximately 86% recorded once. Material: peripheral blood, obtained in a trial of Ad26.COV2.S vaccine versus placebo. The source is a person aged 18-65 years who received the Ad26.COV2.S COVID-19 vaccine or a placebo.

The chain recombines TRBV11-2 with TRBJ2-7, with D tentatively TRBD2 (6 bases). Trimming took 6 bases from V and 6 from J, leaving 15 bases between them. This CDR3 spans 13 amino acids. Germline V gene lookup returns CDR1 SGHAT and CDR2 FQNNGV. This chain's CDR3 is CASRPRDSPEQYF. The DNA of the CDR3 is TGTGCCAGCAGGCCCAGGGACTCCCCCGAGCAGTACTTC.

This clone was counted once. The gene calls are TRBV19 and TRBJ1-4; no definite D call. Trimming stripped 5 bases from V and 0 bases from J, with 13 bases between. CDR1 is LNHDA and CDR2 is SQIVND in the germline V gene (reference sequence). The CDR3 has 16 residues. The CDR3 sequence: CASSPWAPTTNEKLFF. CDR3 in DNA: TGTGCCAGTAGTCCATGGGCACCTACAACTAATGAAAAACTGTTTTTT.

CDR3 coding DNA: TGTGCCAGCAGCTCGCGCCAGACAGCGAGGGAGTATGGCTACACCTTC. Protein: CASSSRQTAREYGYTF. The chain links TRBV7-2 to TRBJ1-2, with a possible D match to TRBD1 (5 bases). The V gene's germline CDR1 is SGHTA and CDR2 FQGNSA. Trimming cost V 4 bases and J 5 bases, with 20 bases left between them. The CDR3 runs 16 residues. Based on the CDR3 plus reference TRBV7-2 and TRBJ1-2, the full variable domain is GAGVSQSPSNKVTEKGKDVELRCDPISGHTALYWYRQSLGQGLEFLIYFQGNSAPDKSGLPSDRFSAERTGGSVSTLTIQRTQQEDSAVYLCASSSRQTAREYGYTFGSGTRLTVV.

The chain employs TRBV30 and TRBJ2-7; D is uncertain. Trimming took 1 base from V and 2 from J, leaving 9 bases between them. Germline CDR1 GTSNPN, CDR2 SVGIG (reference sequence). The CDR3 consists of 13 residues. CDR3 residues: CAWSGHRPYEQYF. In nucleotides, the CDR3 is TGTGCCTGGAGTGGCCATCGACCCTACGAGCAGTACTTC. The complete variable domain, with remaining parts taken from reference TRBV30 and TRBJ2-7, reads SQTIHQWPATLVQPVGSPLSLECTVEGTSNPNLYWYRQAAGRGLQLLFYSVGIGQISSEVPQNLSASRPQDRQFILSSKKLLLSDSGFYLCAWSGHRPYEQYFGPGTRLTVT.

This clone was seen a few times. This chain joins TRBV14 and TRBJ1-6; D unresolved. V lost 4 bases, J lost 9 bases, and 16 bases lay in between. Germline V gene lookup returns CDR1 SGHDN and CDR2 FVKESK. The CDR3 loop spans 15 amino acids. The CDR3 sequence is CASSLAADAFSPLHF. The CDR3 nucleotides read TGTGCCAGCAGCCTGGCGGCCGATGCCTTTTCACCCCTCCACTTT.

The rearrangement uses TRBV7-9 and TRBJ1-3; D remains ambiguous. In germline, CDR1 is SEHNR, CDR2 FQNEAQ (reference sequence). V was shortened by 0 bases and J by 0 bases, with 12 bases between the two germline ends. The CDR3 has 17 residues. For the CDR3, the DNA is TGTGCCAGCAGCTTAGCATCTCAGGCCAACTCTGGAAACACCATATATTTT. Translating it yields CASSLASQANSGNTIYF.

V usage is TRBV9 and J usage is TRBJ1-1, with 9 bases identical to TRBD1. CDR3 length: 17 amino acids. The germline V gene encodes CDR1 SGDLS and CDR2 YYNGEE. J lost 5 bases, V lost 4 bases, and 15 bases had no gene match. CDR3 nucleotide sequence: TGTGCCAGCAGCCCGCGGGGGACAGGGACGATGAGAACTGAAGCTTTCTTT. Protein: CASSPRGTGTMRTEAFF.

The chain is built from TRBV18 and TRBJ1-5, with D perhaps matching TRBD1 (5 bases). V was shortened by 2 bases and J by 10 bases, with 24 bases between the two germline ends. The CDR3 is 17 residues long. Germline CDR1 KGHSH, CDR2 LQKENI. The CDR3 loop is CASSPTASGGEIEPQHF. For the CDR3, the DNA is TGTGCCAGCTCACCAACAGCTTCGGGAGGGGAGATTGAACCCCAGCATTTT.

The chain joins TRBV28 to TRBJ1-2; a possible D gene is TRBD1 (6 bases). CDR1 is MDHEN and CDR2 is SYDVKM in the germline V gene. V lost 8 bases and J lost 2, with 18 bases in between. The length of the CDR3 is 15 residues. CDR3 region: CASSKVGQGNYGYTF. As DNA, the CDR3 is TGTGCCAGCTCCAAAGTTGGCCAGGGGAACTATGGCTACACCTTC.